The rows below give T cell receptor beta chains drawn from one sample of a study of metastatic and nonmetastatic thyroid tumors. TCRdb re-processed the PCR reads through MiXCR. This sample has approximately 13,000 clones; about 34% occur once, and the top ten carry roughly an eighth. Specimen: tumor tissue. The receptors here all came from a male donor with papillary thyroid cancer or a benign thyroid nodule (not recorded which). Some clones in this sample may be carry-over from other donors' samples. CDR3s include the opening cysteine and the closing phenylalanine or tryptophan. The D gene is left open where the match is weak. Clone size, where shown, is once, few, many, or a class for clones that have expanded.

v_gene,abundance,d_gene,j_gene,CDR3nt,CDR3aa
TRBV2,medium-sized,-,TRBJ2-7,TGTGCCAGTGGAACCTACGAGCAGTACTTC,CASGTYEQYF
TRBV20-1,large,TRBD1,TRBJ1-6,TGCAGTGCTCGAATAAGGACAGGGAATTCACCCCTCCACTTT,CSARIRTGNSPLHF
TRBV20-1,-,TRBD2,TRBJ2-1,TGCAGTGCTAGACCGACTAGCGGGAGCTACAATGAGCAGTTCTTC,CSARPTSGSYNEQFF
TRBV19,few,-,TRBJ1-3,TGTGCCAGTAGTCCGGGAACAACCTCTGGAAACACCATATATTTT,CASSPGTTSGNTIYF
TRBV20-1,-,TRBD1,TRBJ2-7,TGCAGTGCTAGGTATGGTGCGGGACAGGTCCAAGTAGGGAGCTCCTACGAGCAGTACTTC,CSARYGAGQVQVGSSYEQYF
TRBV19,medium-sized,-,TRBJ1-5,TGTGCCAGTAAGGCTTACAATAGCAATCAGCCCCAGCATTTT,CASKAYNSNQPQHF
TRBV6-2/TRBV6-3,-,-,TRBJ2-2,TGTGCCAGCCGAGCGCTAGATTTAGTTAGGACCGGGGAGCTGTTTTTT,CASRALDLVRTGELFF
TRBV6-1,-,TRBD2,TRBJ2-7,TGTGCCAGCAGTGCACCGGGGACTAGCGGGGGCTACGAGCAGTACTTC,CASSAPGTSGGYEQYF
TRBV6-5,few,TRBD1,TRBJ1-2,TGTGCCAGCAGTTACGTCCGGACAGGGGGGGGCTATGGCTACACCTTC,CASSYVRTGGGYGYTF
TRBV13,-,-,TRBJ1-2,TGTGCCAGCAGCTTTTCGAGCTGGGGGGATGTAGCCGCTAACTATGGCTACACCTTC,CASSFSSWGDVAANYGYTF
TRBV7-3,-,TRBD1,TRBJ1-6,TGTGCCAGCAGCTTAAACAGGGGGACCCTCCCCCTTTATAATTCACCCCTCCACTTT,CASSLNRGTLPLYNSPLHF
TRBV12-3/TRBV12-4,-,-,TRBJ2-1,TGTGCCAGCAGTTTAATCCTCGATGGAAATAACAATGAGCAGTTCTTC,CASSLILDGNNNEQFF
TRBV12-3/TRBV12-4,-,-,TRBJ2-7,TGTGCCAGCAGTTTACTCGGGTACGAGCAGTACTTC,CASSLLGYEQYF
TRBV6-1,-,-,TRBJ2-7,TGTGCCAGCATTCCATCGCCAGCCTCCTCCTACGAGCAGTACTTC,CASIPSPASSYEQYF
TRBV12-3/TRBV12-4,-,TRBD2,TRBJ2-3,TGTGCCAGCAGTTTGTTGGGGCTAGCGGGACCGTGGTCAAGCACAGATACGCAGTATTTT,CASSLLGLAGPWSSTDTQYF
TRBV20-1,medium-sized,-,TRBJ1-5,TGCAGTGCTAGGCCTACCCGGGATCAGCCCCAGCATTTT,CSARPTRDQPQHF
TRBV20-1,medium-sized,TRBD1,TRBJ2-7,TGCAGTGCTAGAGAAACGACAGGGCGCAAGCAGTACTTC,CSARETTGRKQYF
TRBV20-1,-,-,TRBJ2-1,TGCAGTGCAAAACCCGAAACTAGCTCCTACAATGAGCAGTTCTTC,CSAKPETSSYNEQFF
TRBV20-1,few,TRBD2,TRBJ2-1,TGCAGTGCTAGAGATGAGCGGGGGGCCGGGAATGAGCAGTTCTTC,CSARDERGAGNEQFF
TRBV19,few,-,TRBJ1-6,TGTGCCAGTAGTATATCAGTCACATCAGGGTCACCCCTCCACTTT,CASSISVTSGSPLHF
TRBV27,-,-,TRBJ1-1,TGTGCCAGCAGCAGAATCCAAGGAATGAACACTGAAGCTTTCTTT,CASSRIQGMNTEAFF
TRBV27,-,TRBD1,TRBJ1-3,TGTGCCAGCAGTTTCACAGGGGGAGACACCATATATTTT,CASSFTGGDTIYF
TRBV2,-,TRBD2,TRBJ2-1,TGTGCCAGCAGTGTCTCTAGCGGGGCCTACAATGAGCAGTTCTTC,CASSVSSGAYNEQFF
TRBV2,-,TRBD2,TRBJ2-1,TGTGCCAGCAGTGAACCGGGTGCGGGGGAGGCCTACAATGAGCAGTTCTTC,CASSEPGAGEAYNEQFF
TRBV11-3,many,-,TRBJ2-3,TGTGCCAGCAGCTTAGGGCCGACAGATACGCAGTATTTT,CASSLGPTDTQYF
TRBV20-1,once,-,TRBJ1-2,TGCAGTGAGGGGCAGGTAAACTATGGCTACACCTTC,CSEGQVNYGYTF
TRBV7-9,-,TRBD1,TRBJ1-1,TGTGCCAGCAGCCGCAGGGGGGCGTCCGGTGAAGCTTTCTTT,CASSRRGASGEAFF
TRBV20-1,-,TRBD2,TRBJ2-1,TGCAGTGCCCACCTGAGCGGGGGGGCCGTATTGGTCTATGAGCAGTTCTTC,CSAHLSGGAVLVYEQFF
TRBV10-3,medium-sized,-,TRBJ1-6,TGTGCCATCAGGCGGAGACAGGCGTCACCCCTCCACTTT,CAIRRRQASPLHF
TRBV28,-,-,TRBJ2-5,TGTGCCAGCAGTTCCCGGTGCAGGGGTGAGACCCAGTACTTC,CASSSRCRGETQYF
TRBV7-9,few,-,TRBJ1-5,TGTGCCATCATCTTGGGGACGGATCAGCCCCAGCATTTT,CAIILGTDQPQHF
TRBV5-1,-,TRBD2,TRBJ2-7,TGCGCCAGCAGCTTGGATATTAGCGGGAGGGCTTGGTCCTACGAGCAGTACTTC,CASSLDISGRAWSYEQYF
TRBV24-1,few,TRBD1,TRBJ1-5,TGTGCCACCAGTGAGGGGACAGGAAATCAGCCCCAGCATTTT,CATSEGTGNQPQHF
TRBV19,few,-,TRBJ1-2,TGTGCCAGTAGTATATGGGGGGCTGATGGCTACACCTTC,CASSIWGADGYTF
TRBV6-1,few,-,TRBJ2-3,TGTGCCACGGCTAGCACAGATACGCAGTATTTT,CATASTDTQYF
TRBV6-1,-,TRBD1,TRBJ2-7,TGTGCCAGCAGTGAAGTCGGGACAGGGGGCCAGCAGTACTTC,CASSEVGTGGQQYF
TRBV27,-,-,TRBJ1-3,TGTGCCAGCAGCCAGACAGACGGAAACACCATATATTTT,CASSQTDGNTIYF
TRBV5-1,-,TRBD2,TRBJ2-3,TGCGCCAGCAGCAGAGGGACTAGCGTCTTCACAGATACGCAGTATTTT,CASSRGTSVFTDTQYF
TRBV6-4,-,TRBD1,TRBJ2-1,TGTGCCAGCAGTGCGACAGGGGGCTCCTACAATGAGCAGTTCTTC,CASSATGGSYNEQFF
TRBV2,-,TRBD2,TRBJ2-7,TGTGCCAGCCTTATAGCGGGAGACTACGAGCAGTACTTC,CASLIAGDYEQYF
TRBV3-1,-,TRBD1,TRBJ1-6,TGTGCCAGCAGCCTCGGGACAGGGGATTCACCCCTCCACTTT,CASSLGTGDSPLHF
TRBV29-1,few,TRBD2,TRBJ2-1,TGCAGCGTTGTAGGGACTAAGAACAGCGGTGAGCAGTTCTTC,CSVVGTKNSGEQFF
TRBV7-9,-,-,TRBJ1-2,TGTGCCAGCAGCTCCTCCTCCTACGGTAACTATGGCTACACCTTC,CASSSSSYGNYGYTF
TRBV7-9,-,-,TRBJ2-1,TGTGCCAGCAGCTTGGCGGGCGAGAGTGAGCAGTTCTTC,CASSLAGESEQFF
TRBV11-2,large,-,TRBJ2-1,TGTGCCAGCAGCTTAGGGGTGGGGAGGTACAATGAGCAGTTCTTC,CASSLGVGRYNEQFF
TRBV5-1,few,-,TRBJ2-7,TGCGCCAGCAGCCGTACTGGGGGCATGAACGAGCAGTACTTC,CASSRTGGMNEQYF
TRBV30,medium-sized,TRBD1,TRBJ1-1,TGTGCCTGGACGACAGGGGTGCTGAACACTGAAGCTTTCTTT,CAWTTGVLNTEAFF
TRBV12-3/TRBV12-4,few,TRBD1,TRBJ2-7,TGTGCCAGCAGTTTAGCGCATACAGGGGAAGGGTACGAGCAGTACTTC,CASSLAHTGEGYEQYF